This TCR beta chain is drawn from a study of blood T cell repertoires in COVID-19. Study details: Whether acute or convalescent, the COVID-19 samples came from the United States, Italy and Spain. Nucleic acid was either cDNA or gDNA, and it came from T cells, B-cell-depleted T cells, or PBMCs.

Original methodology: Amplification with reference gene primers provided the estimates of nucleated cell counts. Repertoires were generated with immunoSEQ multiplex PCR, while TCRdb's copy carries only in-frame clones and drops some. That table supplies the V and J calls and clone size; D and trimming were determined from the DNA. The repertoire includes 150,000 to 200,000 clones, over 75% of them detected once, and approximately 11% sits in the top ten. Germline CDR1 KGHSH, CDR2 LQKENI. The V and J ends lost 3 bases and 6 bases respectively, with 16 bases between them. The CDR3 runs to 15 residues. J is TRBJ2-3 and V is TRBV18; weak D call: TRBD2 (6 bases). This sequence originates from a man aged 55 to 70 with active or convalescent COVID-19. Source material: peripheral blood. CDR3 residues: CASSPPRTTADTQYF. CDR3 coding DNA: TGTGCCAGCTCACCGCCCAGGACTACGGCGGATACGCAGTATTTT.